This T cell receptor (beta chain) was sequenced during a study of blood T cell repertoires in COVID-19. CDR1 SGHVS and CDR2 FNYEAQ come from the germline V gene. V shed 4 bases, J shed 0 bases, and the junction held 7 bases outside the gene matches. The CDR3 has 16 amino acids. Data came from immunoSEQ multiplex PCR; TCRdb stores just in-frame clones and leaves some out. The repertoire includes 200,000 to 250,000 clones, more than 75% of them detected once, and around 4.5% sits in the top ten. Participants were aged about 18 to 100 years from around 24 US areas. This clonotype originated in a young man with acute COVID-19. J is TRBJ2-7 and V is TRBV7-6; 9 nucleotides match TRBD1. Sequenced material: PBMCs or T cells enriched from blood (not recorded which). CDR3 sequence reads: CASSSLGQGPSYEQYF. The CDR3 region has the DNA TGTGCCAGCAGCTCGTTAGGACAGGGGCCCTCCTACGAGCAGTACTTC.